This record covers a single TCR beta chain. The sample is drawn from a study of naive and memory T cell subsets. An equimolar mix of two oligonucleotides served as the beta constant-region primer for TRBC1 and TRBC2. A 12-nucleotide UMI and the SP2 primer were added to the cDNA 3' end by oligonucleotide ligation. Ligated cDNA was amplified by four rounds of PCR with nested alpha and beta constant-region primers and SP2. One entry per CDR3 protein results from TCRdb running MiXCR on the UMI-ligation and nested PCR reads. The sample lists under 150,000 distinct CDR3 sequences, more than 15% occurring once. The CDR3 has 15 residues. Germline CDR1 and CDR2: SGHRS and YFSETQ. Trimming removed 4 bases at V and 3 bases at J, with 13 bases between. CD4+ T cell IFNgamma after overnight CMV lysate exposure gave donor CMV status.

The sequenced material came from naive CD4+ T cells from blood. The origin of this receptor is a human donor in good health. The rearrangement links TRBV5-1 to TRBJ1-4, with D hard to call. The CDR3 here is CASSPGGGSNEKLFF. DNA of the CDR3: TGCGCCAGCAGCCCGGGTGGAGGCTCTAATGAAAAACTGTTTTTT.